Each of the 19 T cell receptor beta chains below was sequenced from the same sample in a study of early T cells in non-severe SARS-CoV-2 infection. From the 5' RACE reads, TCRdb called clonotypes with MiXCR, one entry per CDR3 protein. The sample has more than 50,000 distinct CDR3 sequences, 10% to 15% seen once. What was sequenced was whole blood. These receptors were collected from an adult who was a healthcare worker with PCR-confirmed SARS-CoV-2 infection or an uninfected control (not recorded which).

This clonotype was observed a handful of times. The gene calls are TRBV7-2 and TRBJ2-1; either TRBD1 or TRBD2 may supply D (5 bases each). CDR3 size: 15 residues. Deletions cut 2 bases from V and 7 bases from J, with 15 bases between. CDR1 is SGHTA and CDR2 is FQGNSA in the germline V gene. CDR3 protein: CASSLRRGDPNEQFF. In nucleotides, the CDR3 is TGTGCCAGCAGCTTAAGACGAGGGGACCCTAATGAGCAGTTCTTC.

The rearrangement links TRBV4-1 to TRBJ1-4; possible D gene TRBD1, 6 bases. Germline loops: CDR1 MGHRA, CDR2 YSYEKL. The V end was cut by 1 base, the J end by 5 bases, with 8 bases between. This CDR3 region has 14 residues. CDR3 nucleotide sequence: TGCGCCAGCAGCCAAGGCAGGGGCAATGAAAAACTGTTTTTT. Translation: CASSQGRGNEKLFF.

This clonotype was seen at least ten times. The chain carries TRBV11-2 and TRBJ2-7; 10 positions agree with TRBD1. After removal of 5 bases from V and 7 bases from J, the junction contained 5 bases not matched to a gene. Germline lookup yields CDR1 SGHAT and CDR2 FQNNGV. This CDR3 has 13 residues. The CDR3 DNA is TGTGCCAGCAGCCTCTGGACAGGGGGTGAGCAGTACTTC. Protein product: CASSLWTGGEQYF.

This clonotype was recorded a few times. The chain joins TRBV12-5 to TRBJ2-3; D is undetermined. The CDR3 totals 16 residues. The germline V gene has CDR1 LGHNT and CDR2 FRNRAP. V lost 7 bases, J lost 4 bases, and 21 bases lay in between. The CDR3 spells CASAPPTGTTSDTQYF. The CDR3 nucleotides are TGTGCTAGTGCTCCACCCACCGGTACTACGTCAGATACGCAGTATTTT.

The chain combines TRBV11-2 with TRBJ2-1; D ambiguous. Deletions cut 1 base from V and 10 bases from J, with 11 bases between. The germline V gene has CDR1 SGHAT and CDR2 FQNNGV. The CDR3 loop spans 13 amino acids. CDR3 amino acids: CASSLGWAWEQFF. The CDR3 DNA is TGTGCCAGCAGCTTAGGTTGGGCCTGGGAGCAGTTCTTC.

This clonotype was seen at least ten times. CDR3 coding DNA: TGTGCCAGCAGCCTGGGGACTAGCGGGGGGGAAGAGCAGTTCTTC. Its translation is CASSLGTSGGEEQFF. The V and J genes are TRBV11-2 and TRBJ2-1, with 16 positions matching TRBD2. The CDR3 has 15 amino acids. The V gene end was trimmed by 5 bases and the J gene end by 10 bases; junction bases not matched to a gene: 5. Germline lookup yields CDR1 SGHAT and CDR2 FQNNGV.

This clonotype was recorded at least ten times. The chain carries TRBV3-1 and TRBJ2-2, with no clear D. The CDR3 has 13 residues. Trimming took off 3 bases at V and 4 bases at J, with 6 bases between the two ends. Germline CDR1 and CDR2: LGHDT and YNNKEL (reference sequence). The CDR3 protein is CASSQGGTGELFF. The CDR3 DNA reads TGTGCCAGCAGCCAGGGTGGCACCGGGGAGCTGTTTTTT.

The V gene is TRBV3-1, the J gene TRBJ2-7; 8 bases line up with TRBD2. Germline V gene lookup returns CDR1 LGHDT and CDR2 YNNKEL (reference sequence). V dropped 8 bases and J dropped 2; count of bases not matched to a gene: 8. The CDR3 sequence is 14 residues long. The CDR3 loop is CASEVAGSTYEQYF. CDR3 nucleotide sequence: TGTGCCAGCGAGGTAGCGGGGAGTACCTACGAGCAGTACTTC.

This clonotype was found many times. The gene calls are TRBV9 and TRBJ2-2; the D is unclear. This CDR3 contains 13 residues. Germline CDR1 SGDLS, CDR2 YYNGEE. The ends were cut back, 4 bases at V and 7 bases at J, with 11 bases in the middle. The CDR3, as DNA: TGTGCCAGCAGCCCCGTGGGGATCGGGGAGCTGTTTTTT. This translates into CASSPVGIGELFF. Filled out from reference TRBV9 and TRBJ2-2, the complete variable domain reads DSGVTQTPKHLITATGQRVTLRCSPRSGDLSVYWYQQSLDQGLQFLIQYYNGEERAKGNILERFSAQQFPDLHSELNLSSLELGDSALYFCASSPVGIGELFFGEGSRLTVL.

This clonotype was counted ten times or more. The V call is TRBV2, the J call TRBJ2-5, with unresolved D. Trimming stripped 6 bases from V and 0 bases from J, with 20 bases between. The CDR3 sequence is 17 residues long. CDR1 is SNHLY and CDR2 is FYNNEI in the germline V gene. The CDR3 region has the DNA TGTGCCAGCAGCGCCCAACCCGGACGGACGGACCAAGAGACCCAGTACTTC. This sequence encodes CASSAQPGRTDQETQYF. Together with reference TRBV2 and TRBJ2-5, the CDR3 gives the full variable domain: EPEVTQTPSHQVTQMGQEVILRCVPISNHLYFYWYRQILGQKVEFLVSFYNNEISEKSEIFDDQFSVERPDGSNFTLKIRSTKLEDSAMYFCASSAQPGRTDQETQYFGPGTRLLVL.

This sequence joins TRBV13 and TRBJ2-7; 9 bases fit TRBD2. CDR1 and CDR2 (germline): PRHDT, FYEKMQ (reference sequence). The CDR3 totals 16 residues. V was clipped by 5 bases and J by 3 bases; unmatched bases: 11. DNA of the CDR3: TGTGCCAGCAGCCAAGGCTTAGCGGGAGCTGGCTACGAGCAGTACTTC. Protein: CASSQGLAGAGYEQYF.

CDR3 protein: CATSDSLAGGGYEQYF. DNA for the CDR3: TGTGCCACCAGTGACAGTCTAGCGGGAGGAGGCTACGAGCAGTACTTC. The chain employs TRBV24-1 and TRBJ2-7; TRBD2 matches 11 bases. Germline lookup yields CDR1 KGHDR and CDR2 SFDVKD. Unmatched junction bases numbered 7, after V lost 4 bases and J lost 3 bases. The CDR3 has 16 residues.

This clonotype was recorded many times. The chain couples TRBV6-5 to TRBJ1-1; 7 bases map to TRBD1. V lost 5 bases to trimming and J lost 4 bases; unmatched junction nucleotides: 7. Germline-derived CDR1 and CDR2 are MNHEY and SVGAGI. The CDR3 has 14 residues. The chain's CDR3 is CASSPRQGGTEAFF. CDR3 nucleotides: TGTGCCAGCAGTCCCAGACAGGGTGGCACTGAAGCTTTCTTT.

This clonotype was picked up a small number of times. This chain uses TRBV12-3 or TRBV12-4 with TRBJ1-1; no firm D call. Trimming stripped 3 bases from V and 6 bases from J, with 17 bases between. This CDR3 contains 15 residues. The CDR3, as DNA: TGTGCCAGCAGTTTTTTGGGGATCTTGCAACCTGAAGCTTTCTTT. Translation: CASSFLGILQPEAFF.

This clonotype was found a few times. The CDR3 DNA reads as TGCAGCGTTGCCGGGGTCCTGACAGATACGCAGTATTTT. Translated, it gives CSVAGVLTDTQYF. The chain carries TRBV29-1 and TRBJ2-3, with D tentatively TRBD2 (5 bases). Between the trimmed V and J ends, which lost 4 bases and 3 bases, there was a span of 11 bases. CDR3 size: 13 residues. Looked up from germline, CDR1 is SQVTM and CDR2 is ANQGSEA.

This chain links TRBV27 with TRBJ2-5; TRBD2 agrees at 7 bases. Trimming cost V 1 base and J 2 bases; bases outside gene matches: 7. Germline loops: CDR1 MNHEY, CDR2 SMNVEV (reference sequence). The CDR3 sequence is 16 residues long. CDR3 nucleotide sequence: TGTGCCAGCAGTTTATTCGGGGACTACCCTCAAGAGACCCAGTACTTC. Its protein is CASSLFGDYPQETQYF.

V usage is TRBV20-1 and J usage is TRBJ2-7; 7 bases are a match to TRBD2. J gave up 1 base and V 5 bases, and 2 bases lay outside the gene matches. The CDR3 contains 12 residues. Germline CDR1 is DFQATT and CDR2 is SNEGSKA (reference sequence). The chain's CDR3 is CSAPGLSYEQYF. The CDR3 DNA is TGCAGTGCTCCGGGACTATCCTACGAGCAGTACTTC.

The table lists this clonotype with a few counts. The chain uses TRBV7-8 and TRBJ2-7; the D is unclear. The CDR3 consists of 12 residues. The V gene lost 5 bases and the J gene lost 4 bases, with 9 bases spanning the gap. Per germline, CDR1 SGHVS and CDR2 FQNEAQ. The CDR3 here is CASSPYMYEQYF. In DNA, the CDR3 is TGTGCCAGCAGCCCCTATATGTACGAGCAGTACTTC.

The V gene is TRBV6-5, the J gene TRBJ1-1, with no clear D. Trimming took 5 bases from V and 5 from J, leaving 9 bases between them. This CDR3 has 12 amino acids. The germline V gene encodes CDR1 MNHEY and CDR2 SVGAGI. The CDR3 DNA follows: TGTGCCAGCAGTCGCGGTGGGACTGAAGCTTTCTTT. Translating gives CASSRGGTEAFF.